The clone carrying this T cell receptor (beta chain) turned up a few times. Only patients with CD8+CD57+ cell expansion on flow cytometry were chosen for sequencing. Genomic DNA constituted the template upon which TCR beta VDJ and CDR3 profiling was performed. TCRdb analysed the reads with MiXCR anew, one entry per CDR3 protein. The table records just over 450,000 distinct CDR3 sequences, around a third of them present only once. The record originates from a study of CD8+CD57+ T cells in acquired aplastic anemia. Germline V gene data show CDR1 as SGHDT and CDR2 as YYEEEE. J lost 9 bases, V lost 2 bases, and 13 bases had no gene match. The CDR3 has 16 amino acids.

The chain links TRBV5-6 to TRBJ2-4; the match to TRBD1 covers 8 bases. The source material was sorted CD4+, CD8+, or CD8+CD57+ T cells (not recorded which) from PBMCs. This sequence was found in a human donor with aplastic anemia. This CDR3 is CASSLPGQAARVIQYF. The DNA for the CDR3 is TGTGCCAGCAGCTTACCGGGACAGGCCGCTCGGGTCATTCAGTACTTC.